The source of this TCR beta chain is a study of CD8+ T cells in alopecia areata. Noted treatment: oral pan-JAK inhibitor, 5-10 mg twice daily. The V end was cut by 0 bases, the J end by 0 bases, with 6 bases between. Germline V lookup: CDR1 SGHRS, CDR2 YFSETQ. This CDR3 is 14 amino acids long. Reverse transcription of extracted RNA yielded cDNA, which provided the sequencing template. The repertoire was sequenced with immunoSEQ multiplex PCR; TCRdb's copy has only in-frame clones and lacks some. The table has 150,000 to 200,000 clones, approximately 57% seen once. The material was CD4+ T cells sorted from blood, obtained at week 24, from a patient treated with tofacitinib. This clonotype originated in a human donor with alopecia areata. The rearrangement joins TRBV5-1 to TRBJ1-1; unclear D gene. This CDR3 reads CASSLGILNTEAFF. The CDR3 bases are TGCGCCAGCAGCTTGGGGATCTTGAACACTGAAGCTTTCTTT.